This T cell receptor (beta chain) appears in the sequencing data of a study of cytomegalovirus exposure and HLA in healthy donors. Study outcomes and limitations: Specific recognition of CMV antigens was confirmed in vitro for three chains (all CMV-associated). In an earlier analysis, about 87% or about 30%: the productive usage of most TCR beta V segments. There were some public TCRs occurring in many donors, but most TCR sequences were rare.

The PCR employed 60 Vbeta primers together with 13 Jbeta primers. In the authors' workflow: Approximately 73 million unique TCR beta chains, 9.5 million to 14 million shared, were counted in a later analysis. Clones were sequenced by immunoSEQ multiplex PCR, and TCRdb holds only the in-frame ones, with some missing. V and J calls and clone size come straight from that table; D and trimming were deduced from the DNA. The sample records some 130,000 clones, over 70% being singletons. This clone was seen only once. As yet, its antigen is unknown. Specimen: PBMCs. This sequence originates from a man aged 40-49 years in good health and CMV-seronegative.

The CDR3 DNA reads as TGTGCCAGCAGCCAAGGGGGCGCGGACAATGAGCAGTTCTTC. Residues: CASSQGGADNEQFF. The gene calls are TRBV6-5 and TRBJ2-1; 7 bases match TRBD1. The CDR3 covers 14 residues. Germline trimming cut 6 bases from V and 5 bases from J; bases unmatched to any gene: 7. Germline V lookup: CDR1 MNHEY, CDR2 SVGAGI.